This T cell receptor (beta chain) originates from a study of post-analysis software for immune sequencing data. The germline CDR1 and CDR2 sequences are MNHNY and SVGAGI (reference sequence). There are 15 residues in the CDR3. V was cut by 6 bases and J by 1 base, with 15 bases left in between. cDNA libraries of TCR beta carried unique molecular identifiers. MiXCR was run by TCRdb on the PCR reads, yielding one entry per CDR3 protein. Here the sample spans hundreds of thousands of distinct CDR3 sequences, 53% being singletons. This clonotype appeared a few times. No antigen is known for it. General observations from the study: About 5 TRBV segments were significantly more frequent in patients than in controls. TRBV5-6, TRBV5-1 and TRBV20-1 were among these segments.

The receptor was isolated from a girl between 10 and 17 years old with multiple sclerosis. The sequenced material came from blood. The rearrangement uses TRBV6-6 and TRBJ1-1; weak D call: TRBD1 (5 bases). The CDR3 nucleotides are TGTGCCAGCAGGGGTCGGACATCGCAGAACACTGAAGCTTTCTTT. It translates to CASRGRTSQNTEAFF.